This T cell receptor beta chain was identified during a study of shared clonotypes between healthy human individuals. Per sorted-subset replicate PCR, input was 200 to 250 ng DNA, representing around 29,000 T cell genomes. Clones were sequenced by immunoSEQ multiplex PCR, and TCRdb holds only the in-frame ones, with some missing. The profile shows roughly 590,000 clones, around 95% of them singletons. CDR1 is SGHAT and CDR2 is FQNNGV in the germline V gene. The CDR3 contains 15 residues. The V gene lost 5 bases and the J gene lost 0 bases, with 14 bases spanning the gap. The naive CD8 population came from CD45RO-negative cells selected for CCR7, without terminally differentiated effector memory CD45RA+ cells.

Sequencing was carried out using naive CD8+ T cells sorted from blood. This TCR came from a woman aged 25-40 years in good health. The V call is TRBV11-2, the J call TRBJ2-7; possible D gene TRBD1, 6 bases. CDR3 protein: CASSLRTARSYEQYF. The CDR3 DNA follows: TGTGCCAGCAGCCTCCGGACAGCCCGCTCCTACGAGCAGTACTTC.